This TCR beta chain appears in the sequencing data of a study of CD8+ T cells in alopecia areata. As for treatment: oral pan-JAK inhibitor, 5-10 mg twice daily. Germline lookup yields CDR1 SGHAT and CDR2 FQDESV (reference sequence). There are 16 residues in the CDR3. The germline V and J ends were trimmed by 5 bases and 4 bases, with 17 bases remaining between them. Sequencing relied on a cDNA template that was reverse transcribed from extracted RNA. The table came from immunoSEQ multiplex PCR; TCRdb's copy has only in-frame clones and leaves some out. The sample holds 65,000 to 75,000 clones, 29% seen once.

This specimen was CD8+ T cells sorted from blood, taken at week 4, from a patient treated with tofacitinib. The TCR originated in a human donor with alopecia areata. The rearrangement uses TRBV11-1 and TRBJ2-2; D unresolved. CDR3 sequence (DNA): TGTGCCAGCAGCCCCGGGTACGGACCTCTCACCGGGGAGCTGTTTTTT. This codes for CASSPGYGPLTGELFF.